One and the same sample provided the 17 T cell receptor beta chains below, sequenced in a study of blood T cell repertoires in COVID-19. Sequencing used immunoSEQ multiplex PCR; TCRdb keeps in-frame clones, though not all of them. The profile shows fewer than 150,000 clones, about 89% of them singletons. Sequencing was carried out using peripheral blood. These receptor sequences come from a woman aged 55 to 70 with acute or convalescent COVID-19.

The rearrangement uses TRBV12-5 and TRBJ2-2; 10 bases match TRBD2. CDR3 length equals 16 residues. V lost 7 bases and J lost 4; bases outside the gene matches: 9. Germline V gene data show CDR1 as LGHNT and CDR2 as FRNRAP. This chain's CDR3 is CASAPPGLASTGELFF. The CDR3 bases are TGTGCTAGTGCTCCCCCGGGACTAGCGTCCACCGGGGAGCTGTTTTTT.

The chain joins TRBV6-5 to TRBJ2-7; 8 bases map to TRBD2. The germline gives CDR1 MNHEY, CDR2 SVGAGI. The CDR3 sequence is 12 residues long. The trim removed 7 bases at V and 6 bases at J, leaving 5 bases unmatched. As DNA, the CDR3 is TGTGCCAGCACCGGTAGCGGGATCGAGCAGTACTTC. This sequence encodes CASTGSGIEQYF.

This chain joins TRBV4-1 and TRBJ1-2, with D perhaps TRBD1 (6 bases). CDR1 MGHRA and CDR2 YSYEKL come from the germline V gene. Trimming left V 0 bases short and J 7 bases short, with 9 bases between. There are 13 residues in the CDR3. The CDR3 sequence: CASSQDIGGGYTF. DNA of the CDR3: TGCGCCAGCAGCCAAGATATAGGGGGTGGCTACACCTTC.

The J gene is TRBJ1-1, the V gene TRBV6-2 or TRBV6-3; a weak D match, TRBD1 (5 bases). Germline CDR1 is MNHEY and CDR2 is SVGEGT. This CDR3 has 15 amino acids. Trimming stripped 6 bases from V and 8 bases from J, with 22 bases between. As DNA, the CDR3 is TGTGCCAGCAGCGGGGGGGTACGGATGAGAGCAGAAGCTTTCTTT. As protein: CASSGGVRMRAEAFF.

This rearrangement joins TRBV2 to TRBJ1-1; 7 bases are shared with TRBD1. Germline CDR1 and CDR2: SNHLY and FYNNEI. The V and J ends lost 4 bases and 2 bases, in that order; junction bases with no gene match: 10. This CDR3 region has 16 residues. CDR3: CASSGLDRAKNTEAFF. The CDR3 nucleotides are TGTGCCAGCAGTGGACTTGACAGGGCAAAAAACACTGAAGCTTTCTTT.

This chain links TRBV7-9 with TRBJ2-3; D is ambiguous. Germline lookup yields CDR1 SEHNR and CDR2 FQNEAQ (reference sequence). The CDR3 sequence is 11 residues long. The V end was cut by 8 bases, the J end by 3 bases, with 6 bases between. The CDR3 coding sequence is TGTGCCAGCGGAGATACAGATACGCAGTATTTT. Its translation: CASGDTDTQYF.

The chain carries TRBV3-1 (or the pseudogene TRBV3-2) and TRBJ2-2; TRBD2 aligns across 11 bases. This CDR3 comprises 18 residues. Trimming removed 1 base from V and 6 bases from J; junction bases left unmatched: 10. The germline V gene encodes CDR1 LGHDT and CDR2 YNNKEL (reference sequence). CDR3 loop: CASSQGSGRAKSPGELFF. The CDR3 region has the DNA TGTGCCAGCAGCCAAGGTAGCGGGAGGGCCAAGAGTCCCGGGGAGCTGTTTTTT.

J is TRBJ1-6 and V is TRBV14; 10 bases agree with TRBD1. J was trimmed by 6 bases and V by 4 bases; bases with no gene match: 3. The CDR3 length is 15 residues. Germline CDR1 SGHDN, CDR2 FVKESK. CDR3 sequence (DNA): TGTGCCAGCAGCCGACAGGGGGCTTTTAATTCACCCCTCCACTTT. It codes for CASSRQGAFNSPLHF. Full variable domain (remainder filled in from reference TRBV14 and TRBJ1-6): EAGVTQFPSHSVIEKGQTVTLRCDPISGHDNLYWYRRVMGKEIKFLLHFVKESKQDESGMPNNRFLAERTGGTYSTLKVQPAELEDSGVYFCASSRQGAFNSPLHFGNGTRLTVT.

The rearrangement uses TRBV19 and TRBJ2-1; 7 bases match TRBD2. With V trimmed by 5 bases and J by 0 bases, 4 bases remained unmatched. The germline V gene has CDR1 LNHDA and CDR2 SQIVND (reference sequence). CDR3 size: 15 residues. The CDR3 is CASSRAGVSYNEQFF. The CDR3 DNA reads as TGTGCCAGTAGTCGGGCGGGAGTCTCCTACAATGAGCAGTTCTTC.

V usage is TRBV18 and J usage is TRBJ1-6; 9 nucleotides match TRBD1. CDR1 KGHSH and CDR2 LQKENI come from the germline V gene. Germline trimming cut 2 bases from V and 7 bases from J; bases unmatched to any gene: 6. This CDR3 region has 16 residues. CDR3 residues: CASSPRETGGNSPLHF. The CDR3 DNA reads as TGTGCCAGCTCACCAAGGGAAACAGGGGGCAATTCACCCCTCCACTTT.

As DNA, the CDR3 is TGTGCCAGCAGCCCCTGGGGGCGGGCGAACACCGGGGAGCTGTTTTTT. Its protein product is CASSPWGRANTGELFF. The chain uses TRBV3-1 (or the pseudogene TRBV3-2) and TRBJ2-2; possible D gene TRBD1, 6 bases. This CDR3 region has 16 residues. V shed 4 bases and J shed 0 bases, with 12 bases lying between them. Germline CDR1 LGHDT, CDR2 YNNKEL (reference sequence).

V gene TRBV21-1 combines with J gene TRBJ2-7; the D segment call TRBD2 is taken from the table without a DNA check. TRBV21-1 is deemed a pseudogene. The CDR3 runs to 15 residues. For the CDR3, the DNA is TGTGCCAGCAGCAAGTCCGGGACTACCGTCTACGAGCAGTACTTC. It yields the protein CASSKSGTTVYEQYF.

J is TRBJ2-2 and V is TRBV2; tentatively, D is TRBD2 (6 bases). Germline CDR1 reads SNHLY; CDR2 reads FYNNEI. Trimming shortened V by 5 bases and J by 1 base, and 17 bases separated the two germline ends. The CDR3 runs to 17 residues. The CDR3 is CASSPLGGGWNTGELFF. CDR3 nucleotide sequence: TGTGCCAGCAGTCCCCTGGGGGGAGGATGGAACACCGGGGAGCTGTTTTTT.

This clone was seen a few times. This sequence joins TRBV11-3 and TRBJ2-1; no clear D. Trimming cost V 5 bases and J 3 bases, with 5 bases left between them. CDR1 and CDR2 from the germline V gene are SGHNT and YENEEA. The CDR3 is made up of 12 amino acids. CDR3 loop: CASSNNYNEQFF. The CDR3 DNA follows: TGTGCCAGCAGCAACAACTACAATGAGCAGTTCTTC.

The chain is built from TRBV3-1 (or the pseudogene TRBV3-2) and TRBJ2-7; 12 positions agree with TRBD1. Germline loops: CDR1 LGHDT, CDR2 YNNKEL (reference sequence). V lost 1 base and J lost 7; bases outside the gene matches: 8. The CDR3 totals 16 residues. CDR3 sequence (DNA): TGTGCCAGCAGCCAAGGGGGGACAGGGGGCCTGATGGAGCAGTACTTC. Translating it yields CASSQGGTGGLMEQYF.

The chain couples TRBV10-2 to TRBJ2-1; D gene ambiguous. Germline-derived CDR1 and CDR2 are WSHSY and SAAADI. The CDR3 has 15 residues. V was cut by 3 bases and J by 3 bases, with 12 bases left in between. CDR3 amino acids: CASSDTPTYYNEQFF. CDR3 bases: TGCGCCAGCAGTGACACCCCCACTTACTACAATGAGCAGTTCTTC.

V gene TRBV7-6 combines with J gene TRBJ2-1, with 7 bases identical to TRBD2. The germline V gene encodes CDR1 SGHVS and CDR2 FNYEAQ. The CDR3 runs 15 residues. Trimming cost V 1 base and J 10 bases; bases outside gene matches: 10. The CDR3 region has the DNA TGTGCCAGCAGCTTAGGGCTAGCGGTCTCGGGGGAGCAGTTCTTC. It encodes CASSLGLAVSGEQFF.